The rows below give T cell receptor beta chains drawn from one sample of a study of blood T cell repertoires in COVID-19. Produced via immunoSEQ multiplex PCR; TCRdb's table is partial and in-frame only. Of 350,000 to 550,000 clones listed, around 89% are singletons. The material sequenced was peripheral blood. Receptors were obtained from a woman aged 25 to 39 with acute or convalescent COVID-19. Each CDR3 is given with its conserved first and last residue. The D gene is left open where the match is weak.

TGTGCCAGCAAGTCAGACACATCTGGAAACACCATATATTTT | CASKSDTSGNTIYF | TRBV25-1 | NA | TRBJ1-3
TGTGCCAGCAGCTTAGATCTTCCCCTCACAGTCTTCCTTAGCACAGATACGCAGTATTTT | CASSLDLPLTVFLSTDTQYF | TRBV11-2 | NA | TRBJ2-3
TGTGCCAGCAGTTCTCTAGCGGTCTCCTACAATGAGCAGTTCTTC | CASSSLAVSYNEQFF | TRBV28 | TRBD2 | TRBJ2-1
TGTGCCAGCAGCTTACGACAGGGTATTAATGAAAAACTGTTTTTT | CASSLRQGINEKLFF | TRBV5-5 | TRBD1 | TRBJ1-4
TGTGCCAGCAGTGAAGAGGGGGGGGCCTTCTACAATGAGCAGTTCTTC | CASSEEGGAFYNEQFF | TRBV2 | NA | TRBJ2-1
TGTGCCAGCAGCCGAGGGACAGGAGCCCAACAAGAGACCCAGTACTTC | CASSRGTGAQQETQYF | TRBV11-3 | TRBD1 | TRBJ2-5
TGCGCCAGCAGCCGGGGACAGATATACGAGCAGTACTTC | CASSRGQIYEQYF | TRBV5-1 | TRBD1 | TRBJ2-7
TGTGCCAGCAGCTTGACTCGGGACACTGAAGCTTTCTTT | CASSLTRDTEAFF | TRBV7-3 | NA | TRBJ1-1
TGCGCCAGCAGGGAGACGCAACTAGTTCGCCACGAGCAGTACTTC | CASRETQLVRHEQYF | TRBV10-2 | NA | TRBJ2-7
TGTGCCAGCAGCTCTCACGGGGGGTACAATGAGCAGTTCTTC | CASSSHGGYNEQFF | TRBV7-3 | TRBD2 | TRBJ2-1
TGTGCCAGCAGCTTAGGGCAACATCAGCCCCAGCATTTT | CASSLGQHQPQHF | TRBV11-2 | NA | TRBJ1-5